This TCR beta chain was documented in a study of identifying expanded T cells in peripheral blood. Trimming cost V 7 bases and J 1 base; bases outside gene matches: 2. Germline-derived CDR1 and CDR2 are SGHRS and YFSETQ. This CDR3 comprises 14 residues. General study results and limits: Approximately 2-week clone count variance significantly increased as total template count grew. Over about two and four weeks, about 15 and 19 clones changed, versus 1.2 between replicates.

With regard to this clone: Its antigen is unknown.

Only in-frame clones appear in the TCRdb table, and some are missing; sequencing was by immunoSEQ multiplex PCR. This table has around 100,000 clones, around 89% appearing once. Healthy donors had no documented immune events, such as infections, while sampled. The source is a person between 18 and 75 years old in good health. The genes are TRBV5-1 and TRBJ2-2, with TRBD1 identical over 9 bases. The specimen was blood. In DNA, the CDR3 is TGCGCCAGCCGACAGGGGGGGAACACCGGGGAGCTGTTTTTT. It specifies CASRQGGNTGELFF.